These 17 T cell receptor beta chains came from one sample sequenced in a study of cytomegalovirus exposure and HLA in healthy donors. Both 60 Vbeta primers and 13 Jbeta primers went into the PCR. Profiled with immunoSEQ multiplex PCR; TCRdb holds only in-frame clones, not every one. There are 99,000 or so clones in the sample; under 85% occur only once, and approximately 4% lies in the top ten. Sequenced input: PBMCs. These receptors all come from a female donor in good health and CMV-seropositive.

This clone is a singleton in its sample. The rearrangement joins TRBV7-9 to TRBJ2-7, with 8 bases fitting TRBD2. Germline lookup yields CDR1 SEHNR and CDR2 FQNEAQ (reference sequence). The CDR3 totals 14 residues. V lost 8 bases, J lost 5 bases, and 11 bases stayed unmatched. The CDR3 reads CASSAGLVLDEQYF. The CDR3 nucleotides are TGTGCCAGCTCTGCGGGACTAGTTCTCGACGAGCAGTACTTC.

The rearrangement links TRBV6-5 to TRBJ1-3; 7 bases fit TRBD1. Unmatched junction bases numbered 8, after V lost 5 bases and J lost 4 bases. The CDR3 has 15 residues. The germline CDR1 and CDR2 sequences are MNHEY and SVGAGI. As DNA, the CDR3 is TGTGCCAGCAGTAAAACGACAGGGAACGGAAACACCATATATTTT. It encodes CASSKTTGNGNTIYF.

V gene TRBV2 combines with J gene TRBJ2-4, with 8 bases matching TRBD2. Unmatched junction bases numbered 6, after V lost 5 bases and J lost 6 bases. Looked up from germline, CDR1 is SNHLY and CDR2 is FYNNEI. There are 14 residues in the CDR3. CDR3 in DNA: TGTGCCAGCAGTCAGCGGGGGATATTAAACATTCAGTACTTC. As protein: CASSQRGILNIQYF. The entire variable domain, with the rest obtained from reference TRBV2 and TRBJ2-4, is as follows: EPEVTQTPSHQVTQMGQEVILRCVPISNHLYFYWYRQILGQKVEFLVSFYNNEISEKSEIFDDQFSVERPDGSNFTLKIRSTKLEDSAMYFCASSQRGILNIQYFGAGTRLSVL.

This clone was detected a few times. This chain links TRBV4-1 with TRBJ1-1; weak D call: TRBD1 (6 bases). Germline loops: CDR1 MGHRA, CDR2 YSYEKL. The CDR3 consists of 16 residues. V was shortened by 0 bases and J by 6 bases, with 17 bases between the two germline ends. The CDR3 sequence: CASSQDPDRLFPEAFF. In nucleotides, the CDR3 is TGCGCCAGCAGCCAAGATCCCGACAGGCTTTTCCCTGAAGCTTTCTTT.

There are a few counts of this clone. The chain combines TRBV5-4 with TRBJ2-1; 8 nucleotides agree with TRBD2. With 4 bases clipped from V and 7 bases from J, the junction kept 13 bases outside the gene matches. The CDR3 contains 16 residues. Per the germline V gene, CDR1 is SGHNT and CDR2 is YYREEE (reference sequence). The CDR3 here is CASSSGKRERLNEQFF. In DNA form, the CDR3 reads TGTGCCAGCAGCAGCGGCAAGCGGGAGAGGCTTAATGAGCAGTTCTTC.

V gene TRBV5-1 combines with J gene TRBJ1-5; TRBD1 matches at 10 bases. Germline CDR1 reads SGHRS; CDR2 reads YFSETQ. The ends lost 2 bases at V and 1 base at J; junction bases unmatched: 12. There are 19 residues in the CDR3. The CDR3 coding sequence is TGCGCCAGCAGCTTTACCGGGACAGGGGATAGGTTAAGCAATCAGCCCCAGCATTTT. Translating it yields CASSFTGTGDRLSNQPQHF.

CDR3 region: CASSSSDWGHSYEQYF. CDR3 coding DNA: TGTGCCAGCAGTTCCTCGGACTGGGGGCACTCCTACGAGCAGTACTTC. The J gene is TRBJ2-7, the V gene TRBV27; D may be TRBD1 (6 bases). Trimming pared 4 bases from V and 0 bases from J, leaving 16 bases between. Per germline, CDR1 MNHEY and CDR2 SMNVEV (reference sequence). This CDR3 has 16 residues.

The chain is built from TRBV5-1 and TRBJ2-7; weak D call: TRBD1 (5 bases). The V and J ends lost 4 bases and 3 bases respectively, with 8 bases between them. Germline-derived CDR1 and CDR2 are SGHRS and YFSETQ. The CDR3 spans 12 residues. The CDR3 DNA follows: TGCGCCAGCAGCGCCGACAGCTACGAGCAGTACTTC. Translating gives CASSADSYEQYF.

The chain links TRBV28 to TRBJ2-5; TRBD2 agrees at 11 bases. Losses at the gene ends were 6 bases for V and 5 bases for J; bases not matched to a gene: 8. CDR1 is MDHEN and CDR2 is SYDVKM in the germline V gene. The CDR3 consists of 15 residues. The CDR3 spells CASSQTSGNGETQYF. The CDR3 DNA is TGTGCCAGCAGCCAGACTAGCGGGAACGGGGAGACCCAGTACTTC. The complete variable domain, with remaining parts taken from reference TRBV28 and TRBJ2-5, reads DVKVTQSSRYLVKRTGEKVFLECVQDMDHENMFWYRQDPGLGLRLIYFSYDVKMKEKGDIPEGYSVSREKKERFSLILESASTNQTSMYLCASSQTSGNGETQYFGPGTRLLVL.

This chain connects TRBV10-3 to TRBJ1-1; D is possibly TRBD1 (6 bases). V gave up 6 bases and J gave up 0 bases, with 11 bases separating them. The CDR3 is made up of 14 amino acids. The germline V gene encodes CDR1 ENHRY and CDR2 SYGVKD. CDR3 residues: CAIRDSSLNTEAFF. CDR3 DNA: TGTGCCATCAGGGACAGCTCTTTGAACACTGAAGCTTTCTTT.

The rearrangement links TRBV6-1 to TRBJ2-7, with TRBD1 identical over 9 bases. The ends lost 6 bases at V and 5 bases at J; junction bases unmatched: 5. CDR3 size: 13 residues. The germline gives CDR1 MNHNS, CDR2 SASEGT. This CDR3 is CASSRDRADEQYF. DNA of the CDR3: TGTGCCAGCAGCCGGGACAGGGCGGACGAGCAGTACTTC.

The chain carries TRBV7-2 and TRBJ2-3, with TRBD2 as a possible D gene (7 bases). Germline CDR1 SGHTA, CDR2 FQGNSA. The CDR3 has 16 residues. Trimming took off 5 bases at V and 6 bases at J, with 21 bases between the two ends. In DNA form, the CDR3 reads TGTGCCAGCAGCACACCCGGGGGGCTACCATACGATACGCAGTATTTT. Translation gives CASSTPGGLPYDTQYF.

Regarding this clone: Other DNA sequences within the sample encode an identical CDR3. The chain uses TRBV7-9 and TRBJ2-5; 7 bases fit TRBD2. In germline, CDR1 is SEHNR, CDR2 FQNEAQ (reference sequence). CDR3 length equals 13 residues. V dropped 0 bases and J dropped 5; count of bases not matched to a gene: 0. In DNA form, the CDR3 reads TGTGCCAGCAGCTTAGCGGGGGGGGAGACCCAGTACTTC. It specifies CASSLAGGETQYF.

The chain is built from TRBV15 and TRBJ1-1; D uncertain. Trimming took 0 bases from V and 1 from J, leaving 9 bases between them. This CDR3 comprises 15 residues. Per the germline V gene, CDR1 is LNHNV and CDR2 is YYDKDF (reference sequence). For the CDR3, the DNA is TGTGCCACCAGCAGAGATAGGTCAGGGAACACTGAAGCTTTCTTT. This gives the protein CATSRDRSGNTEAFF.

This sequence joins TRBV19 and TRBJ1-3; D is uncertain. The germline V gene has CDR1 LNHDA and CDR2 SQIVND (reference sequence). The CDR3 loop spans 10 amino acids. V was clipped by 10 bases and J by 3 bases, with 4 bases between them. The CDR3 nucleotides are TGTGCCACCAGTGGAAACACCATATATTTT. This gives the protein CATSGNTIYF.

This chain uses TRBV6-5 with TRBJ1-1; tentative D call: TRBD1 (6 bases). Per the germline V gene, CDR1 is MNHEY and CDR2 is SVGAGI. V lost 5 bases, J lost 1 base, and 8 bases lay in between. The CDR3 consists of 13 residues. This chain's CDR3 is CASSAQGNTEAFF. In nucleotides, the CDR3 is TGTGCCAGCAGTGCACAGGGGAACACTGAAGCTTTCTTT.

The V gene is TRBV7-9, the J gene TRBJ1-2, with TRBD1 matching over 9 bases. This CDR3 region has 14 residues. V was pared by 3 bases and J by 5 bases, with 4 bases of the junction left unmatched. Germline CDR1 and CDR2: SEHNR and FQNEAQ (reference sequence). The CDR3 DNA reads TGTGCCAGCAGCTTCACAGGGGGCGGGTATGGCTACACCTTC. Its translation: CASSFTGGGYGYTF.